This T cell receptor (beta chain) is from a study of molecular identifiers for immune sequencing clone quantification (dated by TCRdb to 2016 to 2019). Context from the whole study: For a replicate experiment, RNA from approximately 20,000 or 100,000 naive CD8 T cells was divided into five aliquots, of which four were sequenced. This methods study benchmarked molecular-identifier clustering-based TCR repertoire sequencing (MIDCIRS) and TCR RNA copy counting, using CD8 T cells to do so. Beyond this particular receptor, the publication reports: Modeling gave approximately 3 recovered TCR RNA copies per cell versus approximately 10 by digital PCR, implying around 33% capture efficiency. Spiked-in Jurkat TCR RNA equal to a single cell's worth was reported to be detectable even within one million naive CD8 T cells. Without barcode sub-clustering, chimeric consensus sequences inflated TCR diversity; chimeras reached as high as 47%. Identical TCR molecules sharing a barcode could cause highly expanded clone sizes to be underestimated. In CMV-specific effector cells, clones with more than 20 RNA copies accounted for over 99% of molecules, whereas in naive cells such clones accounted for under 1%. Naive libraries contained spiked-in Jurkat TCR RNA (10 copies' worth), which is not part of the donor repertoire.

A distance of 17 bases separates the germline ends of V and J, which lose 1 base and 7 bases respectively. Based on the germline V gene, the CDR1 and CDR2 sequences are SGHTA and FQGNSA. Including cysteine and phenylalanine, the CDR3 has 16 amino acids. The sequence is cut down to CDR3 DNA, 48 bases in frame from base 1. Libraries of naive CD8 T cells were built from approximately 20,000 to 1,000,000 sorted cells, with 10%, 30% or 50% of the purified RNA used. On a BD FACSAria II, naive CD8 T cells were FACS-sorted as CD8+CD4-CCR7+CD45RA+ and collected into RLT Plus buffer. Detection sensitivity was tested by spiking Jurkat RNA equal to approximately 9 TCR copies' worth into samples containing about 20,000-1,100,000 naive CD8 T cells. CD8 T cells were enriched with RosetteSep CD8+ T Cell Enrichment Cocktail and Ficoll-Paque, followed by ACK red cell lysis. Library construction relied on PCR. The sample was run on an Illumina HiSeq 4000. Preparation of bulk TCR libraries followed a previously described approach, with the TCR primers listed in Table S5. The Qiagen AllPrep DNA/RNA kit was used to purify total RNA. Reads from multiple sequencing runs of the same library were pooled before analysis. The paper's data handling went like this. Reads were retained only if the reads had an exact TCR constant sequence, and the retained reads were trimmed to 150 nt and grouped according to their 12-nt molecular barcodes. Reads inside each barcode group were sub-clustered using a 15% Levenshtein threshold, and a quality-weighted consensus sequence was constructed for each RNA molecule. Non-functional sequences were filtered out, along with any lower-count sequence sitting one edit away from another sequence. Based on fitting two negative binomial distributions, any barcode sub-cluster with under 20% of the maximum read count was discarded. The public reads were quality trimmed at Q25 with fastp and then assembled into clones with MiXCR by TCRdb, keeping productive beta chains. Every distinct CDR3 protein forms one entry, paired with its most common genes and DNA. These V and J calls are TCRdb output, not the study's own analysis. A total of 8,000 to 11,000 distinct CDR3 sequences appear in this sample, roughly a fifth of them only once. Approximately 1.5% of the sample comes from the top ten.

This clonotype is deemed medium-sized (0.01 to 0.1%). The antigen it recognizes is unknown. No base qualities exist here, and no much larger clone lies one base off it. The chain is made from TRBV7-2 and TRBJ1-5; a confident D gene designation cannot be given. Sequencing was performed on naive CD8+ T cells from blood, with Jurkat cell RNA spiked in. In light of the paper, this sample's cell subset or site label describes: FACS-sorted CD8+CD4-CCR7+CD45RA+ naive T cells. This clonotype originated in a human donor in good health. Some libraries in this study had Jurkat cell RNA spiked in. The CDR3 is CASSLVGRHLGQPQHF. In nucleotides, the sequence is TGTGCCAGCAGCTTAGTAGGCAGACATCTTGGCCAGCCCCAGCATTTT.